The sequence of this T cell receptor beta chain was determined in a study of T cell clonality in common variable immunodeficiency. By share, this clone ranks as medium-sized. Its matching antigen is unknown. The observed sequence ends 3 residues before the CDR3 terminus, with the missing tail filled in from the germline J gene. Notes on the study in general: Compared with controls, CVID subjects had fewer shared TCRbeta clones. Patient heterogeneity in the CVID cohort limited correlations between repertoire features and clinical complications. TCRbeta clonality was increased in CVID versus healthy controls.

V was cut by 4 bases and J by 0 bases, with 17 bases left in between. The CDR3 covers 17 residues. Germline values: CDR1 SGHVT, CDR2 SQSDAQ. Libraries were prepared by immunoSEQ multiplex PCR; TCRdb keeps only in-frame clonotypes and omits some of them. The data show roughly 50,000 clones, with none appearing a single time. The sequence derives from a person aged 18-69 years in good health. The sample consisted of peripheral blood mononuclear cells. V is TRBV7-4 and J is TRBJ2-3; perhaps TRBD1 as D (6 bases). CDR3 DNA (partial): TGTGCCAGCAGCTCCCGGACAGATCAAACTAGCACAGATACG. Translating gives CASSSRTDQTSTDT. The whole CDR3 protein is CASSSRTDQTSTDTQYF.